A single sample is the source of the 32 T cell receptor beta chains below, sequenced in a study of blood T cell repertoires in COVID-19 (dated by TCRdb to between 2020 and 2021). Libraries were made using the immunoSEQ multiplex PCR assay. Here the immuneACCESS table is served through TCRdb, limited to in-frame sequences with V and J called. Missing clones are a known gap in these copies; in checked studies unresolved V genes cover under half, and the rest lacks a known reason. The sample includes about 200,000 clones, with 75% to 90% observed a single time. Of the sample, 1.2% falls within the top ten clones. The sample consisted of PBMCs or T cells enriched from blood (not recorded which). The receptors shown here come from a man under 40 who had recovered from COVID-19.

The chain links TRBV10-2 to TRBJ2-3, with 9 bases matching TRBD1. V dropped 4 bases and J dropped 0; count of bases not matched to a gene: 5. CDR1 is WSHSY, CDR2 SAAADI, per germline. The CDR3 consists of 16 residues. The CDR3 sequence: CASSGEQGASTDTQYF. Here the CDR3 DNA reads TGCGCCAGCAGTGGAGAACAGGGGGCCAGCACAGATACGCAGTATTTT.

This chain links TRBV6-1 with TRBJ2-7; 8 bases align to TRBD1. The CDR3 length is 15 residues. Germline CDR1 and CDR2: MNHNS and SASEGT. The ends lost 1 base at V and 5 bases at J; junction bases unmatched: 7. The chain's CDR3 is CASSEVPGGINEQYF. The CDR3 region has the DNA TGTGCCAGCAGTGAAGTCCCAGGGGGCATCAACGAGCAGTACTTC.

The rearrangement uses TRBV7-9 and TRBJ2-7; 10 nucleotides align to TRBD1. The CDR3 extends over 14 amino acids. The V segment lost 5 bases and the J segment 6 bases; nucleotides outside the gene matches: 7. Germline V CDR1 and CDR2: SEHNR, FQNEAQ (reference sequence). CDR3 region: CASSPDRGFGEQYF. DNA for the CDR3: TGTGCCAGCAGCCCGGACAGGGGGTTTGGCGAGCAGTACTTC.

This chain joins TRBV29-1 and TRBJ1-4, with 7 bases identical to TRBD1. This CDR3 contains 12 residues. Germline-derived CDR1 and CDR2 are SQVTM and ANQGSEA. The junction had 7 bases not matched to a gene; V was cut back by 7 bases and J by 8 bases. CDR3 sequence reads: CSAGGGKEKLFF. Written as DNA, the CDR3 is TGCAGCGCAGGGGGGGGTAAGGAAAAACTGTTTTTT.

The CDR3 DNA is TGTGCCAGCAGTTTATGGACAGGGGTGTCAGGGTCCTATAATTCACCCCTCCACTTT. The encoded protein is CASSLWTGVSGSYNSPLHF. The chain links TRBV27 to TRBJ1-6; 9 bases map to TRBD1. The CDR3 is 19 residues long. Germline assignment: CDR1 MNHEY and CDR2 SMNVEV (reference sequence). The V gene end was trimmed by 1 base and the J gene end by 1 base; junction bases not matched to a gene: 8.

The chain carries TRBV19 and TRBJ2-3, with 9 bases that match TRBD1. In germline, CDR1 is LNHDA, CDR2 SQIVND (reference sequence). The CDR3 has 17 amino acids. V was clipped by 0 bases and J by 2 bases; unmatched bases: 6. The CDR3 coding sequence is TGTGCCAGTAGTATAGATCGGGGACAGGGATTCACAGATACGCAGTATTTT. It yields the protein CASSIDRGQGFTDTQYF.

The chain joins TRBV2 to TRBJ1-1; a possible D gene is TRBD1 (6 bases). CDR1 is SNHLY and CDR2 is FYNNEI in the germline V gene. This CDR3 has 12 amino acids. V lost 9 bases, J lost 1 base, and 9 bases lay in between. CDR3 sequence reads: CASGQTNTEAFF. CDR3 DNA sequence: TGTGCCAGTGGACAGACGAACACTGAAGCTTTCTTT.

Of note for this clone: This sample also contains other DNA sequences that code for the same CDR3. The chain carries TRBV30 and TRBJ1-5, with D unclear. Trimming shortened V by 0 bases and J by 0 bases, and 6 bases separated the two germline ends. Germline CDR1 and CDR2: GTSNPN and SVGIG (reference sequence). The length of the CDR3 is 14 residues. CDR3 protein: CAWSVGSSNQPQHF. CDR3 nucleotides: TGTGCCTGGAGTGTGGGCAGTAGCAATCAGCCCCAGCATTTT.

The rearrangement uses TRBV6-2 or TRBV6-3 and TRBJ2-1; 7 bases map to TRBD2. The CDR3 loop spans 17 amino acids. Per the germline V gene, CDR1 is MNHEY and CDR2 is SVGEGT. The V gene end was trimmed by 0 bases and the J gene end by 7 bases; junction bases not matched to a gene: 12. Here the CDR3 reads CASSYSIERDPRNEQFF. CDR3 nucleotide sequence: TGTGCCAGCAGTTACTCGATCGAGCGGGACCCCAGAAATGAGCAGTTCTTC.

In this sample, this clone turned up once. The chain employs TRBV2 and TRBJ2-2; a weak D match, TRBD2 (5 bases). The V gene lost 2 bases and the J gene lost 5 bases, with 12 bases spanning the gap. Germline CDR1 and CDR2: SNHLY and FYNNEI. The CDR3 has 15 residues. In DNA form, the CDR3 reads TGTGCCAGCAGTGAATTAGGAACGGGGACCGGGGAGCTGTTTTTT. Amino acid sequence: CASSELGTGTGELFF.

The chain couples TRBV5-4 to TRBJ2-3; 12 nucleotides agree with TRBD2. Trimming removed 4 bases from V and 4 bases from J; junction bases left unmatched: 4. The CDR3 sequence is 15 residues long. Germline loops: CDR1 SGHNT, CDR2 YYREEE (reference sequence). For the CDR3, the DNA is TGTGCCAGCAGCCCTACTAGCGGGGGGCCAGATACGCAGTATTTT. This codes for CASSPTSGGPDTQYF. Full variable domain (rest looked up from reference TRBV5-4 and TRBJ2-3): ETGVTQSPTHLIKTRGQQVTLRCSSQSGHNTVSWYQQALGQGPQFIFQYYREEENGRGNFPPRFSGLQFPNYSSELNVNALELDDSALYLCASSPTSGGPDTQYFGPGTRLTVL.

The chain combines TRBV18 with TRBJ2-3, with 9 positions matching TRBD2. Losses at the gene ends were 2 bases for V and 4 bases for J; bases not matched to a gene: 1. This CDR3 is 14 amino acids long. Germline CDR1 and CDR2: KGHSH and LQKENI. In nucleotides, the CDR3 is TGTGCCAGCTCACCAGGCGGGGGGGCAGATACGCAGTATTTT. It translates to CASSPGGGADTQYF.

This clone was observed a few times. V usage is TRBV10-1 and J usage is TRBJ2-7, with TRBD1 matching over 9 bases. The germline CDR1 and CDR2 sequences are WNHNN and SYGVQD (reference sequence). The V and J ends lost 4 bases and 7 bases, in that order; junction bases with no gene match: 8. This CDR3 is built from 14 residues. In DNA, the CDR3 is TGCGCCAGCAGTGTCGGGACAGGGTTTCGGGAGCAGTACTTC. Its protein product is CASSVGTGFREQYF.

The rearrangement joins TRBV10-1 to TRBJ1-1; the D gene is possibly TRBD1 (5 bases). The germline gives CDR1 WNHNN, CDR2 SYGVQD (reference sequence). This CDR3 region has 15 residues. The V gene lost 3 bases and the J gene lost 3 bases, with 14 bases spanning the gap. CDR3 protein: CASSDEPTEYTEAFF. In DNA form, the CDR3 reads TGCGCCAGCAGTGACGAACCGACAGAATACACTGAAGCTTTCTTT.

This clone was detected only once. This rearrangement joins TRBV19 to TRBJ2-3; 7 bases map to TRBD1. CDR1 and CDR2 (germline): LNHDA, SQIVND (reference sequence). With V trimmed by 1 base and J by 0 bases, 16 bases remained unmatched. This CDR3 has 20 residues. The CDR3 DNA is TGTGCCAGTAGTATAGCTCCGGGACAGCCTTACCCCTCTAGCACAGATACGCAGTATTTT. The encoded protein is CASSIAPGQPYPSSTDTQYF.

This rearrangement joins TRBV7-8 to TRBJ2-1; 7 bases are a match to TRBD2. CDR1 and CDR2 (germline): SGHVS, FQNEAQ. With 5 bases clipped from V and 3 bases from J, the junction kept 4 bases outside the gene matches. This CDR3 comprises 14 residues. The CDR3 DNA reads as TGTGCCAGCAGCGGGCGGGAGAGCTACAATGAGCAGTTCTTC. Its protein is CASSGRESYNEQFF.

The chain carries TRBV18 and TRBJ1-1; a weak D match, TRBD1 (6 bases). Trimming stripped 3 bases from V and 4 bases from J, with 15 bases between. The CDR3 sequence is 15 residues long. CDR1 is KGHSH, CDR2 LQKENI, per germline. CDR3 amino acids: CASSPSGGGLTEAFF. The CDR3 region has the DNA TGTGCCAGCTCACCCTCGGGAGGGGGACTCACTGAAGCTTTCTTT.

The V call is TRBV9, the J call TRBJ2-7; D may be TRBD1 (5 bases). Trimming left V 3 bases short and J 5 bases short, with 12 bases between. Germline CDR1 is SGDLS and CDR2 is YYNGEE. The CDR3 extends over 13 amino acids. The CDR3 DNA reads TGTGCCAGCAGCGGTTCAGGGAACCACGAGCAGTACTTC. Translating it yields CASSGSGNHEQYF.

This chain links TRBV3-1 (or the pseudogene TRBV3-2) with TRBJ2-7; a weak D match, TRBD2 (6 bases). With 2 bases removed from V and 2 bases from J, the gap between germline ends came to 16 bases. CDR1 LGHDT and CDR2 YNNKEL come from the germline V gene (reference sequence). The CDR3 runs 16 residues. This CDR3 is CASSQSWASATYEQYF. Here the CDR3 DNA reads TGTGCCAGCAGCCAAAGTTGGGCTAGCGCCACCTACGAGCAGTACTTC.

The gene calls are TRBV4-1 and TRBJ1-5; 9 nucleotides line up with TRBD1. CDR1 and CDR2 from the germline V gene are MGHRA and YSYEKL. This CDR3 comprises 16 residues. Germline trimming cut 4 bases from V and 3 bases from J; bases unmatched to any gene: 7. The CDR3 spells CASSRGQGRDNQPQHF. The CDR3 bases are TGCGCCAGCAGCCGTGGACAGGGGAGGGACAATCAGCCCCAGCATTTT.

The chain links TRBV7-2 to TRBJ2-2; 10 bases are shared with TRBD1. CDR3 length: 16 residues. CDR1 and CDR2 (germline): SGHTA, FQGNSA. After removal of 5 bases from V and 8 bases from J, the junction contained 11 bases not matched to a gene. This CDR3 reads CASSPRQGARRGELFF. CDR3 nucleotide sequence: TGTGCCAGCAGCCCCCGACAGGGGGCAAGGAGGGGGGAGCTGTTTTTT.

The V call is TRBV28, the J call TRBJ2-1; D unresolved. Germline V gene data show CDR1 as MDHEN and CDR2 as SYDVKM. This CDR3 has 14 residues. Trimming left V 6 bases short and J 9 bases short, with 18 bases between. CDR3 bases: TGTGCCAGCAGATCCCGAGGCCCGGTCGGTGAGCAGTTCTTC. It translates to CASRSRGPVGEQFF.

This rearrangement joins TRBV9 to TRBJ2-1, with 11 bases that match TRBD2. Germline values: CDR1 SGDLS, CDR2 YYNGEE. V was pared by 0 bases and J by 7 bases, with 3 bases of the junction left unmatched. This CDR3 comprises 15 residues. In DNA form, the CDR3 reads TGTGCCAGCAGCGTAGCTAGCGGGGGGTGGAATGAGCAGTTCTTC. This sequence encodes CASSVASGGWNEQFF.

This rearrangement joins TRBV27 to TRBJ2-2, with 11 bases fitting TRBD1. The CDR3 has 16 residues. Germline V lookup: CDR1 MNHEY, CDR2 SMNVEV (reference sequence). V lost 4 bases to trimming and J lost 6 bases; unmatched junction nucleotides: 7. The DNA of the CDR3 is TGTGCCAGCAGTTCCTGGACAGGGGGCGCGGCCGGGGAGCTGTTTTTT. Translating it yields CASSSWTGGAAGELFF.

The chain employs TRBV19 and TRBJ1-1, with D unclear. This CDR3 contains 13 residues. Trimming stripped 8 bases from V and 6 bases from J, with 16 bases between. The germline gives CDR1 LNHDA, CDR2 SQIVND (reference sequence). For the CDR3, the DNA is TGTGCCAGTCAATCCGGGGATTGGGCTGAAGCTTTCTTT. It specifies CASQSGDWAEAFF.

V usage is TRBV24-1 and J usage is TRBJ2-3, with D possibly being TRBD1 (5 bases). The germline gives CDR1 KGHDR, CDR2 SFDVKD. Trimming took off 2 bases at V and 4 bases at J, with 9 bases between the two ends. The CDR3 contains 14 residues. This chain's CDR3 is CATSDWGTPDTQYF. CDR3 coding DNA: TGTGCCACCAGTGATTGGGGCACCCCAGATACGCAGTATTTT.

This clone was counted only a few times. This chain joins TRBV6-2 or TRBV6-3 and TRBJ1-1; no clear D. Trimming stripped 4 bases from V and 4 bases from J, with 13 bases between. This CDR3 is built from 14 residues. Germline CDR1 MNHEY, CDR2 SVGEGT. The CDR3 reads CASSSRGEVTEAFF. The CDR3, as DNA: TGTGCCAGCAGTTCACGGGGTGAAGTCACTGAAGCTTTCTTT.

This chain uses TRBV5-1 with TRBJ1-3, with 7 nucleotides matching TRBD1. The V gene end was trimmed by 4 bases and the J gene end by 3 bases; junction bases not matched to a gene: 4. From germline, CDR1 is SGHRS and CDR2 YFSETQ. The CDR3 consists of 14 residues. CDR3 amino acids: CASSVRQGGNTIYF. The CDR3 DNA follows: TGCGCCAGCAGCGTAAGACAGGGTGGAAACACCATATATTTT.

The genes are TRBV5-1 and TRBJ1-2; weak D call: TRBD1 (6 bases). Germline values: CDR1 SGHRS, CDR2 YFSETQ. Trimming shortened V by 3 bases and J by 8 bases, and 14 bases separated the two germline ends. The CDR3 loop spans 13 amino acids. The CDR3 loop is CASSSGQLAGYTF. The CDR3, as DNA: TGCGCCAGCAGCTCCGGACAGTTAGCGGGCTACACCTTC.

The chain recombines TRBV9 with TRBJ2-7; TRBD1 might be the D (6 bases). The CDR3 is 14 residues long. V lost 3 bases, J lost 2 bases, and 12 bases lay in between. From germline, CDR1 is SGDLS and CDR2 YYNGEE. The DNA for the CDR3 is TGTGCCAGCAGCGCTGGACAGCGAACCTACGAGCAGTACTTC. Translated: CASSAGQRTYEQYF.

The CDR3 loop reads CASSFGGTGNTIYF. CDR3 coding DNA: TGTGCCAGCAGTTTCGGGGGAACTGGAAACACCATATATTTT. The rearrangement joins TRBV27 to TRBJ1-3; D might be TRBD1 (5 bases). Germline V gene data show CDR1 as MNHEY and CDR2 as SMNVEV (reference sequence). Trimming took off 3 bases at V and 2 bases at J, with 8 bases between the two ends. CDR3 length equals 14 residues.

The rearrangement joins TRBV5-6 to TRBJ2-2; 7 bases agree with TRBD1. J gave up 0 bases and V 0 bases, and 8 bases lay outside the gene matches. The length of the CDR3 is 18 residues. Germline CDR1 is SGHDT and CDR2 is YYEEEE. The CDR3: CASSLATGDLSNTGELFF. CDR3 bases: TGTGCCAGCAGCTTGGCTACAGGGGACCTGTCGAACACCGGGGAGCTGTTTTTT.